This T cell receptor beta chain emerged from a study of identical twins. J was trimmed by 6 bases and V by 2 bases; bases with no gene match: 7. Germline values: CDR1 SGHRS, CDR2 YFSETQ. The CDR3 has 15 amino acids. Study conclusions and caveats: Insertion counts were lower in abundant cord blood beta clonotypes, a trend that memory repertoires did not show.

TCRdb used MiXCR to reprocess the 5' RACE reads, holding one entry per CDR3 protein. The sample holds 400,000 to 500,000 distinct CDR3 sequences, around an eighth seen once. The sample holds many counts of this clonotype. Its antigen is undetermined. Another study also made use of these data, one on yellow fever vaccine responses in identical twins.

The sequence derives from a woman between 18 and 30 years old in good health. This chain links TRBV5-1 with TRBJ1-5; 8 bases agree with TRBD1. Sequences were obtained from CD4+ T cells sorted from blood. DNA of the CDR3: TGCGCCAGCAGCTTCAACGGACAGGGCGGTCAGCCCCAGCATTTT. Its protein product is CASSFNGQGGQPQHF.